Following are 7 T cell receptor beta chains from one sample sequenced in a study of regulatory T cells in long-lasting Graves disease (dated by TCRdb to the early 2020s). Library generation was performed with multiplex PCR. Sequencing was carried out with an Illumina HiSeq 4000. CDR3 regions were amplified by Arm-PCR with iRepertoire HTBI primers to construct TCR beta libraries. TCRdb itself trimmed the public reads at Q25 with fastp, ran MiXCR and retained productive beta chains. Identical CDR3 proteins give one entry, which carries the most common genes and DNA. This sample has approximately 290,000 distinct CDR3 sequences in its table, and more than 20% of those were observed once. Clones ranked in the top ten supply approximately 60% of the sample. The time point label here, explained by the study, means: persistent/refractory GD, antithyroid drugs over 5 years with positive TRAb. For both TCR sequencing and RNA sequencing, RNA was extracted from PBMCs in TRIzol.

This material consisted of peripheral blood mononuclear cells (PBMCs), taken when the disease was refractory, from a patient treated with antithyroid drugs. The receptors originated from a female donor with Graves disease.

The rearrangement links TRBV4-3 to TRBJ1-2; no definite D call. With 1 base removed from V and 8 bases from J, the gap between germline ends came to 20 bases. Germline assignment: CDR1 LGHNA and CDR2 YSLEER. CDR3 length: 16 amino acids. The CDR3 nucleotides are TGCGCCAGCAGCCAAGGCGCTTTGGACTTGATCGGGGGCTACACCTTC. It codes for CASSQGALDLIGGYTF.

The CDR3 sequence is CASSFSAGRETQYF. The CDR3 bases are TGTGCCAGCAGCTTCTCGGCTGGTCGGGAGACCCAGTACTTC. V is TRBV7-2 and J is TRBJ2-5; D not certain. V was pared by 3 bases and J by 5 bases, with 13 bases between. CDR3 size: 14 residues. CDR1 is SGHTA and CDR2 is FQGNSA in the germline V gene.

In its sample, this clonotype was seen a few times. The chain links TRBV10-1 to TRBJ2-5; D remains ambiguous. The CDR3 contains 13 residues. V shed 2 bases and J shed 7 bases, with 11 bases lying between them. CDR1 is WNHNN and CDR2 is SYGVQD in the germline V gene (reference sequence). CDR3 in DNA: TGCGCCAGCAGTGAGCAGGTCGGTGGGACCCAGTACTTC. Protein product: CASSEQVGGTQYF.

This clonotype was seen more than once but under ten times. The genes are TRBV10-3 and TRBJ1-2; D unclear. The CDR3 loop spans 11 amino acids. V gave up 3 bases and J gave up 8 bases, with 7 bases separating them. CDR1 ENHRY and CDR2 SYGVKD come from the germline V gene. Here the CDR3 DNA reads TGTGCCATCAGTGAAGGGATCGGCTACACCTTC. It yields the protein CAISEGIGYTF.

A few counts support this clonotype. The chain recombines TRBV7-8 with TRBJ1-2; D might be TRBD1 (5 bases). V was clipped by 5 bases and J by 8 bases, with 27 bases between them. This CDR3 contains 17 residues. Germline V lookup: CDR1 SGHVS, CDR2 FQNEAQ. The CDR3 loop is CASSSLTLTGQGSGYTF. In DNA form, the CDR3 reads TGTGCCAGCAGCAGCTTAACCCTCACGGGGCAGGGTTCCGGCTACACCTTC.

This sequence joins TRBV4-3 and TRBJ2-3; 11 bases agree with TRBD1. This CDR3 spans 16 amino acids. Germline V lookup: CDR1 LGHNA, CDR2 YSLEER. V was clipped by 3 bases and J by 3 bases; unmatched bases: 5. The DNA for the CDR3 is TGCGCCAGCAGCCACCCGGACAGGGGGCCGACAGATACGCAGTATTTT. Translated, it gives CASSHPDRGPTDTQYF.

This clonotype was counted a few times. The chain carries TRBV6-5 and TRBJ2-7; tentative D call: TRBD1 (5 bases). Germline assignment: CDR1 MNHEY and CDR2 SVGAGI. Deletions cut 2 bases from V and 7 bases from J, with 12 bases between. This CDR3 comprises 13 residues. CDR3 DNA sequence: TGTGCCAGCAGTTACGGGGCAGCCCGGGAGCAGTACTTC. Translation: CASSYGAAREQYF.